Following are 30 T cell receptor beta chains from one sample sequenced in a study of T-cell memory formation after mild COVID-19. TCRdb used MiXCR to reprocess the 5' RACE reads, holding one entry per CDR3 protein. The sample has about 44,000 distinct CDR3 sequences, less than 8% seen once. Source material: PBMCs or a T cell subset sorted from them (not recorded which). These receptors were collected from an adult who had mild COVID-19 (a few samples of this study predate the infection). Cell type and time point are not known.

This chain uses TRBV3-1 with TRBJ1-1; 9 bases are a match to TRBD1. With V trimmed by 1 base and J by 5 bases, 5 bases remained unmatched. The germline CDR1 and CDR2 sequences are LGHDT and YNNKEL (reference sequence). The CDR3 is made up of 15 amino acids. The CDR3 coding sequence is TGTGCCAGCAGCCAAGCGGACAGGGGTAGAACTGAAGCTTTCTTT. It specifies CASSQADRGRTEAFF.

V gene TRBV2 combines with J gene TRBJ1-1; D is undetermined. The CDR3 extends over 13 amino acids. The V and J ends lost 7 bases and 1 base respectively, with 10 bases between them. Germline loops: CDR1 SNHLY, CDR2 FYNNEI. In DNA, the CDR3 is TGTGCCAGCACCCTGTCCGGGAACACTGAAGCTTTCTTT. Translating gives CASTLSGNTEAFF.

The chain has TRBV4-1 and TRBJ2-5; TRBD2 matches at 7 bases. V shed 1 base and J 6 bases; nucleotides not matched to a gene: 8. This CDR3 comprises 15 residues. CDR1 is MGHRA, CDR2 YSYEKL, per germline. CDR3 bases: TGCGCCAGCAGCCAAGGTTACGGGGGGATACAGACCCAGTACTTC. This codes for CASSQGYGGIQTQYF.

This clonotype was recorded many times. The chain couples TRBV7-2 to TRBJ1-1; 8 nucleotides line up with TRBD1. Germline V CDR1 and CDR2: SGHTA, FQGNSA. V was clipped by 2 bases and J by 10 bases; unmatched bases: 3. The CDR3 runs to 12 residues. Here the CDR3 DNA reads TGTGCCAGCAGCTTAAGGACAGGGATAGCTTTCTTT. Translating gives CASSLRTGIAFF.

This clonotype was counted many times. The V and J genes are TRBV18 and TRBJ2-1; TRBD1 agrees at 9 bases. J was trimmed by 6 bases and V by 3 bases; bases with no gene match: 0. CDR3 length equals 13 residues. Germline V lookup: CDR1 KGHSH, CDR2 LQKENI. The chain's CDR3 is CASSPTGGNEQFF. CDR3 nucleotides: TGTGCCAGCTCACCGACAGGGGGCAATGAGCAGTTCTTC.

Notes on this clonotype: This clone may be a read error of a much larger clone one base away. J is TRBJ2-1 and V is TRBV27; 9 positions match TRBD1. Germline CDR1 is MNHEY and CDR2 is SMNVEV (reference sequence). The CDR3 is 13 amino acids. The CDR3, as DNA: TGTGACAGCAGTCCAAACCGGGACAGGGAGGAGTTCTTC. This sequence encodes CDSSPNRDREEFF.

V usage is TRBV9 and J usage is TRBJ1-2; D is possibly TRBD1 (6 bases). Germline CDR1 SGDLS, CDR2 YYNGEE. The CDR3 extends over 12 amino acids. V lost 5 bases and J 6 bases, leaving 11 bases between the germline ends. CDR3 DNA sequence: TGTGCCAGCAGGGGCAGGGGAGATGGCTACACCTTC. It yields the protein CASRGRGDGYTF.

This clonotype was seen ten or more times. The chain carries TRBV7-2 and TRBJ2-7, with D tentatively TRBD1 (7 bases). The V gene's germline CDR1 is SGHTA and CDR2 FQGNSA. This CDR3 spans 15 amino acids. The ends were cut back, 6 bases at V and 2 bases at J, with 17 bases in the middle. In DNA form, the CDR3 reads TGTGCCAGCAGGTCCCAGGGGGGTGGAACCTACGAGCAGTACTTC. Protein product: CASRSQGGGTYEQYF.

V usage is TRBV6-5 and J usage is TRBJ2-1, with D perhaps matching TRBD2 (7 bases). V lost 5 bases to trimming and J lost 6 bases, with 17 bases between them. The CDR3 sequence is 15 residues long. CDR1 and CDR2 (germline): MNHEY, SVGAGI. The CDR3 nucleotides are TGTGCCAGCAGTCAGAGAGCTAGGGGGGGCAATGAGCAGTTCTTC. Encoded protein: CASSQRARGGNEQFF.

This clonotype appeared many times. The genes are TRBV27 and TRBJ1-5, with a tentative D call TRBD1 (6 bases). Germline V gene lookup returns CDR1 MNHEY and CDR2 SMNVEV (reference sequence). The V gene lost 6 bases and the J gene lost 0 bases, with 12 bases spanning the gap. The CDR3 length is 15 residues. The CDR3 protein is CASRTGGPSNQPQHF. The CDR3 nucleotides read TGTGCCAGCAGGACCGGGGGGCCTAGCAATCAGCCCCAGCATTTT.

This clonotype was counted a few times. The J gene is TRBJ1-2, the V gene TRBV5-5; D is ambiguous. The germline V gene encodes CDR1 SGHKS and CDR2 YYEKEE (reference sequence). Between the trimmed V and J ends, which lost 4 bases and 0 bases, there was a span of 7 bases. The CDR3 loop spans 13 amino acids. In DNA form, the CDR3 reads TGTGCCAGCAGCCTGAGGACTAACTATGGCTACACCTTC. The encoded protein is CASSLRTNYGYTF.

This clonotype was counted at least ten times. The J gene is TRBJ2-2, the V gene TRBV12-3 or TRBV12-4; either TRBD1 or TRBD2 may supply D (5 bases each). The CDR3 consists of 17 residues. Trimming removed 7 bases from V and 4 bases from J, with 22 bases in between. This CDR3 is CASTKTFRDHLTGELFF. The CDR3 bases are TGTGCCAGCACCAAAACCTTCAGGGACCACCTCACCGGGGAGCTGTTTTTT.

The chain employs TRBV12-3 or TRBV12-4 and TRBJ2-2; no definite D call. Trimming left V 3 bases short and J 8 bases short, with 7 bases between. This CDR3 has 12 amino acids. The CDR3 reads CASSFGPGELFF. In DNA, the CDR3 is TGTGCCAGCAGTTTTGGCCCGGGGGAGCTGTTTTTT.

Worth noting for this clonotype: A junction end diverges from the germline sequence, so it may reflect a read error. The chain couples TRBV7-7 to TRBJ2-3, with unresolved D. This CDR3 region has 13 residues. Germline CDR1 is SSHAT and CDR2 is FNYEAQ (reference sequence). CDR3 DNA sequence: TGTGCTAGCAGCTTAGGTCTCACAGATACGCAGTATTTT. Encoded protein: CASSLGLTDTQYF.

V gene TRBV12-3 or TRBV12-4 combines with J gene TRBJ2-3; the match to TRBD1 covers 9 bases. The V and J ends lost 3 bases and 3 bases, in that order; junction bases with no gene match: 1. The CDR3 sequence is 14 residues long. DNA for the CDR3: TGTGCCAGCAGTTTCGGACAGGGGACAGATACGCAGTATTTT. This translates into CASSFGQGTDTQYF.

This clonotype was recorded at least ten times. The chain employs TRBV27 and TRBJ2-7, with 8 bases identical to TRBD1. With 5 bases clipped from V and 5 bases from J, the junction kept 8 bases outside the gene matches. The CDR3 totals 14 residues. The germline V gene encodes CDR1 MNHEY and CDR2 SMNVEV (reference sequence). CDR3 loop: CASSPLDRAHEQYF. In DNA form, the CDR3 reads TGTGCCAGCAGTCCACTGGACAGGGCCCACGAGCAGTACTTC.

This clonotype was counted only a few times. The rearrangement links TRBV19 to TRBJ1-1; 8 bases match TRBD1. V shed 6 bases, J shed 9 bases, and the junction held 15 bases outside the gene matches. CDR3 length: 15 residues. Germline CDR1 and CDR2: LNHDA and SQIVND (reference sequence). The CDR3 here is CASSSPGQASPKAFF. As DNA, the CDR3 is TGTGCCAGTAGCTCCCCGGGACAGGCCAGCCCCAAAGCTTTCTTT.

The gene calls are TRBV6-5 and TRBJ1-2; D uncertain. V was shortened by 8 bases and J by 4 bases, with 8 bases between the two germline ends. CDR1 is MNHEY, CDR2 SVGAGI, per germline. The CDR3 sequence is 11 residues long. CDR3 DNA: TGTGCCAGCGGGAGTATCTATGGCTACACCTTC. Translation: CASGSIYGYTF.

Here the CDR3 DNA reads TGTGCCAGCAGTGATCCCAGGGGCTCTGGAAACACCATATATTTT. Its translation: CASSDPRGSGNTIYF. This chain connects TRBV25-1 to TRBJ1-3; D is perhaps TRBD1 (6 bases). The germline CDR1 and CDR2 sequences are MGHDK and SYGVNS. This CDR3 contains 15 residues. V was clipped by 3 bases and J by 0 bases, with 9 bases between them.

Ten or more counts support this clonotype. This sequence joins TRBV5-1 and TRBJ2-7; D gene unclear. From germline, CDR1 is SGHRS and CDR2 YFSETQ. V was cut by 4 bases and J by 0 bases, with 11 bases left in between. CDR3 length equals 14 residues. CDR3 nucleotide sequence: TGCGCCAGCAGCCCGGACGGTGGCTCCTACGAGCAGTACTTC. Amino acid sequence: CASSPDGGSYEQYF.

This clonotype showed up many times. The chain combines TRBV11-2 with TRBJ1-6; D unresolved. Trimming removed 2 bases from V and 10 bases from J, with 9 bases in between. Germline V gene lookup returns CDR1 SGHAT and CDR2 FQNNGV. This CDR3 comprises 13 residues. In nucleotides, the CDR3 is TGTGCCAGCAGCTTACCGGGAGGCTCACCCCTCCACTTT. Translation gives CASSLPGGSPLHF.

This clonotype was counted between two and nine times. This rearrangement joins TRBV5-1 to TRBJ2-2; tentatively, D is TRBD2 (6 bases). This CDR3 contains 18 residues. Per the germline V gene, CDR1 is SGHRS and CDR2 is YFSETQ. Trimming shortened V by 7 bases and J by 3 bases, and 25 bases separated the two germline ends. For the CDR3, the DNA is TGCGCCAGCGCCTTTCCCCCCACTGGGGCGGGATACACCGGGGAGCTGTTTTTT. Residues: CASAFPPTGAGYTGELFF.

This clonotype was picked up a small number of times. The chain links TRBV20-1 to TRBJ2-3; 8 bases align to TRBD2. The germline V gene encodes CDR1 DFQATT and CDR2 SNEGSKA (reference sequence). The CDR3 consists of 14 residues. V lost 6 bases, J lost 4 bases, and 9 bases stayed unmatched. As DNA, the CDR3 is TGCAGTGCCCGGAGGGCTAGCGGGCCAGATACGCAGTATTTT. Its protein is CSARRASGPDTQYF.

This clonotype showed up just a few times. CDR3 region: CASSLGDYTGELFF. In DNA form, the CDR3 reads TGTGCCAGCAGCTTAGGGGACTACACCGGGGAGCTGTTTTTT. The rearrangement joins TRBV11-1 to TRBJ2-2, with TRBD2 as a possible D gene (6 bases). The CDR3 is 14 amino acids. V dropped 1 base and J dropped 3 bases, with 6 bases sitting between them. The germline V gene encodes CDR1 SGHAT and CDR2 FQDESV (reference sequence). The variable domain in full, with the rest retrieved from reference TRBV11-1 and TRBJ2-2, is EAEVAQSPRYKITEKSQAVAFWCDPISGHATLYWYRQILGQGPELLVQFQDESVVDDSQLPKDRFSAERLKGVDSTLKIQPAELGDSAMYLCASSLGDYTGELFFGEGSRLTVL.

This sequence joins TRBV6-5 and TRBJ1-5, with 10 positions matching TRBD1. Trimming at V came to 5 bases and at J to 7 bases, leaving 8 bases not matched to a gene. This CDR3 spans 15 amino acids. Germline V gene lookup returns CDR1 MNHEY and CDR2 SVGAGI. The CDR3 is CASSHRDRGNQPQHF. The CDR3 coding sequence is TGTGCCAGCAGTCACCGGGACAGGGGAAACCAGCCCCAGCATTTT.

This clonotype was detected only a few times. The chain recombines TRBV6-4 with TRBJ2-3; D is possibly TRBD1 (7 bases). The CDR3 contains 15 residues. Germline CDR1 is MRHNA and CDR2 is SNTAGT. Trimming removed 2 bases at V and 2 bases at J, with 11 bases between. The CDR3 DNA reads TGTGCCAGCAGTGACGGCAGGGGGGACACAGATACGCAGTATTTT. This codes for CASSDGRGDTDTQYF.

This clonotype showed up many times. The chain combines TRBV7-2 with TRBJ2-7, with TRBD2 as a possible D gene (6 bases). The CDR3 runs 13 residues. Germline V gene data show CDR1 as SGHTA and CDR2 as FQGNSA. Trimming took off 1 base at V and 5 bases at J, with 9 bases between the two ends. CDR3 sequence reads: CASSLERTNEQYF. CDR3 DNA sequence: TGTGCCAGCAGCTTAGAAAGGACTAACGAGCAGTACTTC.

This clonotype was found many times. The chain links TRBV6-2 or TRBV6-3 to TRBJ2-1; 7 nucleotides line up with TRBD2. V lost 2 bases to trimming and J lost 10 bases; unmatched junction nucleotides: 11. CDR3 length: 15 residues. Germline V gene lookup returns CDR1 MNHEY and CDR2 SVGEGT. The CDR3 spells CASSYRTSGGGEQFF. The DNA of the CDR3 is TGTGCCAGCAGTTACCGTACCTCGGGAGGAGGGGAGCAGTTCTTC.

This clonotype was recorded a few times. CDR3 nucleotides: TGTGCCAGCACCCCCCGGGAGCTAGCGGGTAATGAGCAGTTCTTC. Amino acid sequence: CASTPRELAGNEQFF. The chain joins TRBV6-5 to TRBJ2-1; 8 nucleotides match TRBD2. The CDR3 contains 15 residues. Trimming cost V 7 bases and J 7 bases; bases outside gene matches: 12. Germline V CDR1 and CDR2: MNHEY, SVGAGI.

The V call is TRBV20-1, the J call TRBJ1-6, with D possibly TRBD1 on 6 matching bases. The CDR3 has 17 amino acids. CDR1 and CDR2 (germline): DFQATT, SNEGSKA (reference sequence). V was pared by 0 bases and J by 10 bases, with 22 bases between. CDR3: CSARDRAGDPIRSPLHF. CDR3 DNA: TGCAGTGCTAGAGATCGGGCAGGGGACCCTATACGGTCACCCCTCCACTTT.